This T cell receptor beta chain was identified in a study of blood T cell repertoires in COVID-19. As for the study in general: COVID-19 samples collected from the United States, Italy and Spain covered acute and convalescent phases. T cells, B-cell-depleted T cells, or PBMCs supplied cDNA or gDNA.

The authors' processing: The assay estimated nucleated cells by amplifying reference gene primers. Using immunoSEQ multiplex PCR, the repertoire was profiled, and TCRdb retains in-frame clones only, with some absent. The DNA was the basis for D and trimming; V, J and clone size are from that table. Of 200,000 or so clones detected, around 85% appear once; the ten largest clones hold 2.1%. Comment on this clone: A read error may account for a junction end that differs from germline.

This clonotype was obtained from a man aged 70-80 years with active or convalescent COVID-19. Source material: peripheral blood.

This CDR3 is CASSLLAGRGSLLHF. CDR3 DNA sequence: TGTGCCAGCAGCTTACTAGCGGGCAGGGGGAGTTTGTTGCACTTC. The rearrangement links TRBV7-8 to TRBJ2-5; TRBD2 is a possible D gene (8 bases). Per the germline V gene, CDR1 is SGHVS and CDR2 is FQNEAQ. The CDR3 has 15 residues.